One T cell receptor beta chain is described in this entry. As originally analysed: Scientists estimated how many nucleated cells there were by amplifying reference gene primers. Some clones are missing from TCRdb's copy, which holds only in-frame ones; the method was immunoSEQ multiplex PCR. The V and J calls and clone size come from that table; D and trimming were worked out from the DNA. Of tens of thousands of clones in the sample, 75% to 95% were seen once. The sample comes from a study of blood T cell repertoires in COVID-19. As for the study in general: Collection of acute and convalescent COVID-19 samples took place in the United States, Italy and Spain. From T cells, B-cell-depleted T cells, or PBMCs came the material, which was cDNA or gDNA.

The J segment lost 3 bases and the V segment lost 6 bases, leaving 7 bases of the junction unmatched. The V gene's germline CDR1 is SNHLY and CDR2 FYNNEI. The CDR3 is 15 amino acids. The sequencing input was peripheral blood. This chain uses TRBV2 with TRBJ2-1, with 8 bases lining up with TRBD1. The sequence came from a human donor in a cohort sampled during active COVID-19. The CDR3 DNA follows: TGTGCCAGCAGGGCCGCAGGGGGCCTCTACAATGAGCAGTTCTTC. Protein sequence: CASRAAGGLYNEQFF.